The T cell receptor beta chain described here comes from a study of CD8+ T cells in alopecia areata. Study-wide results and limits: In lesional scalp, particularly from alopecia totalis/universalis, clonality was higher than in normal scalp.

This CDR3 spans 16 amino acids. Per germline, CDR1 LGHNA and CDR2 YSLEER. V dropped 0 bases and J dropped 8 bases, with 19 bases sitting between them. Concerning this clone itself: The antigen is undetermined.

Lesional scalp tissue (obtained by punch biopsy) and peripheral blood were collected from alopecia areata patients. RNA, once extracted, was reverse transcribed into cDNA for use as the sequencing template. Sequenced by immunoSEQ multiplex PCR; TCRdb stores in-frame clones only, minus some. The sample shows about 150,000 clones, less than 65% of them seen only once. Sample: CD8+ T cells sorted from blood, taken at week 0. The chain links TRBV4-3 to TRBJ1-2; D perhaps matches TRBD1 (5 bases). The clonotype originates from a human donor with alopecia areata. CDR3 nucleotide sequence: TGCGCCAGCAGCCAAGACTCCACTGGGACCCTGGACGGCTACACCTTC. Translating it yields CASSQDSTGTLDGYTF.